The present T cell receptor beta chain was sequenced within a study of blood T cell repertoires in COVID-19. Libraries were prepared by immunoSEQ multiplex PCR; TCRdb keeps only in-frame clonotypes and omits some of them. The sample holds 97,000 or so clones, approximately 82% seen once. The CDR3 has 11 residues. Material: peripheral blood. The J gene is TRBJ1-1, the V gene TRBV21-1. TRBV21-1 is marked as a pseudogene. The receptor was isolated from a man in his fifties or sixties with acute or convalescent COVID-19. The CDR3 DNA sequence: TGTGCCAGCAGCCCGGGGAGTGAAGCTTTCTTT. The encoded protein is CASSPGSEAFF.